This TCR beta chain came from a study of T cells in Graves' hyperthyroidism and ophthalmopathy (dated by TCRdb to between 2017 and 2020). A note on the overall study: Peripheral blood samples were taken at the time of initial diagnosis, prior to any treatment. The paper reports TCR Vbeta CDR3 sequencing of fewer than 150 peripheral blood samples: 40 to 45 ophthalmopathy, fewer than 80 hyperthyroidism and approximately 17 progressor patients. TCR V-J signatures able to tell the groups apart were searched for in a discovery cohort of 90 to 100 patients, of whom more than 40 had Graves' ophthalmopathy and roughly 58 had stable Graves' hyperthyroidism. Prospective prediction of ophthalmopathy was tested in an independent validation cohort consisting of fewer than 20 hyperthyroidism patients and approximately 16 patients who later progressed to ophthalmopathy. Following sampling, methimazole starting at 30 mg daily was given to hyperthyroidism patients, and high-dose intravenous methylprednisolone was given to ophthalmopathy patients. The study also compared thyroid tissue and blood T-cell repertoires from more than five Graves' hyperthyroidism patients. The approximately 95 discovery patients were divided at random into training and test sets in a 7:3 ratio.

Overall study outcomes, separate from this receptor: Sample size was not statistically predetermined, and blinding of investigators to group allocation was not performed. In validation, the model predicted progression to ophthalmopathy a median of about 6.5 months before onset, with roughly 68% sensitivity and roughly 73% specificity. A 13 V-J signature model separated ophthalmopathy from stable hyperthyroidism, with approximately 87% sensitivity and roughly 81% specificity in cross-validation and 80%/75% in testing. Most expanded thyroid clonotypes (frequency above 0.001) were also detected in blood, suggesting blood repertoires may reflect thyroid immune responses.

Amplification of TCR beta CDR3 regions was carried out from RNA transcripts. For the first round of RT-PCR on the TCR CDR3, the HTBI primer set was used together with the Qiagen OneStep RT-PCR kit. Libraries were constructed in a second round of multiplex PCR, after which size selection and purification were carried out. Paired-end sequencing of the libraries was performed with 100 bp reads on an Illumina HiSeq2000. In the authors' own workflow: SOAPnuke was used to process the raw data, with reads discarded if the reads contained adapters or uncalled bases, had a mean Phred below 15, or lacked an exact constant-primer or identifier match. High-quality paired reads were merged using COPE v1.2.5, and each unique nucleotide sequence was defined as a clonotype. MiTCR v1.1 was used to align clonotypes to the IMGT TRBV, TRBD and TRBJ reference segments. The analysis was restricted to V-J combinations with a frequency above 0.0001, which together covered about 99% of the repertoires. A TCS score was defined as the ratio between F50 (clonal expansion) and ExV (chaos), using BLOSUM62-based TCRdist between CDR3 peptides within each V-J. Welch's t-statistics and random forest reduced around 510 V-J features to 10 to 15, which were used in a naive Bayes classifier (R e1071). TCRdb trimmed the raw reads at Q25, called clones with MiXCR and kept productive beta chains. Each CDR3 protein gets just one entry, which takes the most common genes and DNA from the rows behind it. TCRdb's processing, not the study's, gives the V and J calls here. The table for this sample lists 600,000 or so distinct CDR3 sequences; more than 14% of them were counted only once. The ten largest clones add up to approximately 12% of the sample.

With regard to this clonotype: Its antigen is not yet known. There are no base qualities to consult, and no much larger clone falls within one base.

Ophthalmopathy patients had moderately to severely active disease, Clinical Activity Score of at least 3, NOSPECS grade of at least 4, and duration under 3 months. Exclusion was applied to patients with uncontrolled infections, other autoimmune diseases, pregnancy or lactation. Diagnoses were established on the basis of clinical symptoms, serum thyroxine and TRAb, thyroid ultrasound, and orbital computed tomography. Ficoll-Paque density gradient centrifugation was used to isolate PBMCs from approximately 10 ml of fresh peripheral blood. Trizol reagent was used to extract total RNA, and RNA quality was then checked on an Agilent 2100 Bioanalyzer. Reading from cysteine to phenylalanine, the CDR3 counts 18 amino acids. CDR3 DNA is the only sequence kept; it has 54 bases, read in frame from the first base. The junction shows trimming of 3 bases on V and 2 bases on J, and the gene matches do not reach 10 bases of it. According to the germline V gene, CDR1 reads SGHAT and CDR2 reads FQNNGV.

The clonotype originates from a woman aged 45 to 65 with Graves' ophthalmopathy. The material sequenced was blood. The chain is assembled from TRBV11-2 and TRBJ2-2, with 9 bases in between that match TRBD1. The base sequence is TGTGCCAGCAGCTTCGCCCTAGGGACAGGGCTAAACACCGGGGAGCTGTTTTTT. This encodes CASSFALGTGLNTGELFF.